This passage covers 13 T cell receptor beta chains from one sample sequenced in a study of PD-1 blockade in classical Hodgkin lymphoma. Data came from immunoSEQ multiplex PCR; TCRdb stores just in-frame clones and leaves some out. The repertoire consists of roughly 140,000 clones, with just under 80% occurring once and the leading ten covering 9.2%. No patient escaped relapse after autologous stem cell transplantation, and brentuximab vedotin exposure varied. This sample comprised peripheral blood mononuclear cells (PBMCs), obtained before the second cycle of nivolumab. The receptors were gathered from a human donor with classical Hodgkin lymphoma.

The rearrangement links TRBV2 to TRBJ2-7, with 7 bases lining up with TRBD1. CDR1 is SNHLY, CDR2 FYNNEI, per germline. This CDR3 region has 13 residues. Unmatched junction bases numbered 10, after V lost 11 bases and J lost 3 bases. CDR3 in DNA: TGTGCCGGACAGACAGGGTCGGGCTACGAGCAGTACTTC. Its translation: CAGQTGSGYEQYF.

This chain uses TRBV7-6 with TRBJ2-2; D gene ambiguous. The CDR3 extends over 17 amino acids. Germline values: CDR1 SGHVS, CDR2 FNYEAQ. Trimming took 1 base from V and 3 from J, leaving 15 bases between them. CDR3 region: CASSLGTGSRYTGELFF. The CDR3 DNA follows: TGTGCCAGCAGCTTAGGAACGGGTTCTCGTTACACCGGGGAGCTGTTTTTT. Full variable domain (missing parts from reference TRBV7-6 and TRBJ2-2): GAGVSQSPRYKVTKRGQDVALRCDPISGHVSLYWYRQALGQGPEFLTYFNYEAQQDKSGLPNDRFSAERPEGSISTLTIQRTEQRDSAMYRCASSLGTGSRYTGELFFGEGSRLTVL.

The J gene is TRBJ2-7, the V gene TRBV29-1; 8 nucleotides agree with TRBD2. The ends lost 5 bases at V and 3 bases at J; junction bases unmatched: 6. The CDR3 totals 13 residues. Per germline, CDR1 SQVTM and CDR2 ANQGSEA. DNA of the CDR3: TGCAGCGTTCGAGGGACTAGGTTCTACGAGCAGTACTTC. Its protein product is CSVRGTRFYEQYF.

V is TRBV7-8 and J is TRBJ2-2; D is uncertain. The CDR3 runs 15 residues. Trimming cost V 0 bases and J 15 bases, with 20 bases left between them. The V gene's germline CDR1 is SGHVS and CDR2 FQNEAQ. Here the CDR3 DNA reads TGTGCCAGCAGCTTAGCGGAGCGCGCTGTAGGTTCGATGTTTTTT. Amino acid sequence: CASSLAERAVGSMFF.

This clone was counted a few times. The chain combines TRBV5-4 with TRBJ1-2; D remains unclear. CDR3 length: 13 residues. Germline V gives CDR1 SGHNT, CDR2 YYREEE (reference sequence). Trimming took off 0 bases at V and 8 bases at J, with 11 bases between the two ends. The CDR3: CASSLAGQTGYTF. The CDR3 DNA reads TGTGCCAGCAGCTTGGCGGGCCAGACCGGCTACACCTTC.

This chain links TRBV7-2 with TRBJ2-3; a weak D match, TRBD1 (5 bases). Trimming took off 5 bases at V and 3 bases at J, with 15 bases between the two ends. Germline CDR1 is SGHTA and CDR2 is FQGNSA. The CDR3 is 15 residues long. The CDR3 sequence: CASSPQGTVTDTQYF. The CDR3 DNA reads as TGTGCCAGCAGCCCCCAGGGAACCGTGACAGATACGCAGTATTTT.

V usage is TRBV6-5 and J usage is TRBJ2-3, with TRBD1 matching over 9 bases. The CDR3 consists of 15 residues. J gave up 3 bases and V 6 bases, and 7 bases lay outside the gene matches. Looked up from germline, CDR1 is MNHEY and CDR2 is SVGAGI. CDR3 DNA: TGTGCCAGCAGGAAAGGACAGGGGCTAACAGATACGCAGTATTTT. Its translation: CASRKGQGLTDTQYF.

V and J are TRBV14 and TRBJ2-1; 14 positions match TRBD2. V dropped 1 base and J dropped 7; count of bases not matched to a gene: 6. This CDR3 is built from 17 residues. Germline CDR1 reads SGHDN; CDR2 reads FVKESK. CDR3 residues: CASSQVRLAGGVNEQFF. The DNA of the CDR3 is TGTGCCAGCAGCCAAGTAAGACTAGCGGGAGGGGTGAATGAGCAGTTCTTC.

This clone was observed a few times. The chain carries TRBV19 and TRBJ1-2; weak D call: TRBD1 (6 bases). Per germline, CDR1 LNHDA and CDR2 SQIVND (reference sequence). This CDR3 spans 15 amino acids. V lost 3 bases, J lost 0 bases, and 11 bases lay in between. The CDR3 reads CASSIRGVTNYGYTF. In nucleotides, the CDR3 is TGTGCCAGTAGTATCAGGGGAGTCACTAACTATGGCTACACCTTC. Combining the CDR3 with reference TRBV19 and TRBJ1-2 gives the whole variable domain DGGITQSPKYLFRKEGQNVTLSCEQNLNHDAMYWYRQDPGQGLRLIYYSQIVNDFQKGDIAEGYSVSREKKESFPLTVTSAQKNPTAFYLCASSIRGVTNYGYTFGSGTRLTVV.

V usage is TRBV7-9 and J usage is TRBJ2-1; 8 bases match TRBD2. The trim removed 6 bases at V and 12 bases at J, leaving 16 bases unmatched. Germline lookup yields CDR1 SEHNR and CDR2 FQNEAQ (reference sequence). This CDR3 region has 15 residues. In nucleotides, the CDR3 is TGTGCCAGCAGTCTACCGGGACTAGAGCCCCTACGGCAGTTCTTC. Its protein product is CASSLPGLEPLRQFF.

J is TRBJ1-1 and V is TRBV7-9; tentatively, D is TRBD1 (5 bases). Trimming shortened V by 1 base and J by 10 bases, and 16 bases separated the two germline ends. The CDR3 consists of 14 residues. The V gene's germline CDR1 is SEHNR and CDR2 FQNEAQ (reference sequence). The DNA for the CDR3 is TGTGCCAGCAGCTTAGAATCGGTTATGGGGGGAGCTTTCTTT. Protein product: CASSLESVMGGAFF.

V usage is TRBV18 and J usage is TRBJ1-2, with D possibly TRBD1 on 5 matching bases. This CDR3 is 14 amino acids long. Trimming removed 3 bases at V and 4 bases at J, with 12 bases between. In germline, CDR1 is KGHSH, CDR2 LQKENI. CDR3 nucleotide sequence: TGTGCCAGCTCACCGAGGGGCGGCGGCTATGGCTACACCTTC. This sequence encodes CASSPRGGGYGYTF. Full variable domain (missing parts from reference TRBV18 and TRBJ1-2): NAGVMQNPRHLVRRRGQEARLRCSPMKGHSHVYWYRQLPEEGLKFMVYLQKENIIDESGMPKERFSAEFPKEGPSILRIQQVVRGDSAAYFCASSPRGGGYGYTFGSGTRLTVV.

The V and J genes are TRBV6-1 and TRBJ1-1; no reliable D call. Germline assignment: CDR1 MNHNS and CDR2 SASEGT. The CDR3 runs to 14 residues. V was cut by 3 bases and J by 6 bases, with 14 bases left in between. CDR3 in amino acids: CASSDLQKDAEAFF. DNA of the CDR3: TGTGCCAGCAGTGACCTCCAAAAAGACGCTGAAGCTTTCTTT.